These 12 T cell receptor beta chains originate from one sample sequenced in a study of T cell responses to AZD1222 COVID-19 vaccine. Repertoires were generated with immunoSEQ multiplex PCR, while TCRdb's copy carries only in-frame clones and drops some. This repertoire shows about 180,000 clones, about 90% found once; its top ten account for around 7.9%. Sequencing was performed on peripheral blood, taken on day 0 of AZD1222 vaccination. The receptors were sampled from an adult in good health.

As to this clone: Sequence at one end of the junction differs from germline and may be a read error. The V gene is TRBV5-1, the J gene TRBJ1-1; D is ambiguous. Germline V gives CDR1 SGHRS, CDR2 YFSETQ. The CDR3 extends over 15 amino acids. CDR3 region: CANSLAGSIGTEAFF. CDR3 DNA sequence: TGCGCCAACAGCTTGGCGGGGTCAATCGGCACTGAAGCTTTCTTT.

The chain carries TRBV4-1 and TRBJ2-7; D might be TRBD1 (7 bases). The CDR3 is 15 amino acids. Germline CDR1 reads MGHRA; CDR2 reads YSYEKL. V lost 2 bases and J lost 1, with 12 bases in between. The CDR3: CASSQWQGGSYEQYF. In nucleotides, the CDR3 is TGCGCCAGCAGCCAATGGCAGGGGGGTTCCTACGAGCAGTACTTC.

The chain couples TRBV4-1 to TRBJ2-7; unclear D gene. V gave up 2 bases and J gave up 4 bases, with 15 bases separating them. Germline CDR1 MGHRA, CDR2 YSYEKL. This CDR3 contains 15 residues. Here the CDR3 reads CASSQLGGARYEQYF. CDR3 DNA: TGCGCCAGCAGCCAATTGGGCGGAGCGCGTTACGAGCAGTACTTC.

V and J are TRBV10-3 and TRBJ1-1; possibly TRBD1 for D (5 bases). This CDR3 is built from 14 residues. In germline, CDR1 is ENHRY, CDR2 SYGVKD. V gave up 6 bases and J gave up 5 bases, with 16 bases separating them. CDR3 region: CAIRTGGVGTEAFF. The CDR3 DNA sequence: TGTGCCATCAGGACGGGGGGAGTGGGGACTGAAGCTTTCTTT.

The chain joins TRBV4-3 to TRBJ1-5; TRBD1 matches 7 bases. The length of the CDR3 is 16 residues. With V trimmed by 0 bases and J by 7 bases, 9 bases remained unmatched. Germline CDR1 and CDR2: LGHNA and YSLEER. The DNA for the CDR3 is TGCGCCAGCAGCCAAGAGGTCTACAGGGGCGTCCAGCCCCAGCATTTT. This sequence encodes CASSQEVYRGVQPQHF.

V and J are TRBV3-1 (or the pseudogene TRBV3-2) and TRBJ1-6; D unresolved. This CDR3 contains 13 residues. V shed 4 bases and J shed 5 bases, with 6 bases lying between them. Germline values: CDR1 LGHDT, CDR2 YNNKEL (reference sequence). CDR3 in DNA: TGTGCCAGCAGCCTGACCGATAATTCACCCCTCCACTTT. It is translated as CASSLTDNSPLHF.

This clone showed up just a few times. The chain links TRBV3-1 (or the pseudogene TRBV3-2) to TRBJ1-1, with a possible D match to TRBD1 (6 bases). This CDR3 spans 19 amino acids. Per the germline V gene, CDR1 is LGHDT and CDR2 is YNNKEL (reference sequence). The V gene lost 4 bases and the J gene lost 1 base, with 25 bases spanning the gap. The CDR3 sequence is CASSPLRRGARSSNTEAFF. The DNA for the CDR3 is TGTGCCAGCAGCCCCCTCAGGCGGGGGGCCCGGTCTTCGAACACTGAAGCTTTCTTT.

This chain joins TRBV6-1 and TRBJ1-2; D call uncertain. The CDR3 spans 15 residues. Germline-derived CDR1 and CDR2 are MNHNS and SASEGT. With 3 bases removed from V and 4 bases from J, the gap between germline ends came to 15 bases. CDR3: CASSDQASLRYGYTF. In DNA, the CDR3 is TGTGCCAGCAGTGACCAGGCGTCTCTCCGCTATGGCTACACCTTC.

The chain couples TRBV19 to TRBJ1-5, with 8 positions matching TRBD1. CDR1 is LNHDA and CDR2 is SQIVND in the germline V gene (reference sequence). V was clipped by 3 bases and J by 5 bases; unmatched bases: 9. The CDR3 is 16 amino acids. As DNA, the CDR3 is TGTGCCAGTAGTATGTCCGGACAGGGAAGGCATCAGCCCCAGCATTTT. It codes for CASSMSGQGRHQPQHF.

This chain links TRBV9 with TRBJ2-5; TRBD2 agrees at 10 bases. The CDR3 contains 15 residues. Unmatched junction bases numbered 8, after V lost 4 bases and J lost 5 bases. CDR1 is SGDLS, CDR2 YYNGEE, per germline. CDR3: CASSPGTSERETQYF. DNA of the CDR3: TGTGCCAGCAGCCCAGGGACTAGCGAAAGGGAGACCCAGTACTTC.

This chain uses TRBV7-9 with TRBJ1-5; 9 bases line up with TRBD1. CDR3 size: 14 residues. Trimming took 4 bases from V and 4 from J; bases not matched to a gene: 2. Per germline, CDR1 SEHNR and CDR2 FQNEAQ (reference sequence). The CDR3 spells CASSSDRGNQPQHF. CDR3 coding DNA: TGTGCCAGCAGCTCAGACAGGGGGAATCAGCCCCAGCATTTT.

The chain is built from TRBV5-4 and TRBJ2-3; D not certain. Germline CDR1 SGHNT, CDR2 YYREEE (reference sequence). V was cut by 4 bases and J by 0 bases, with 9 bases left in between. The CDR3 extends over 14 amino acids. The CDR3 nucleotides are TGTGCCAGCAGCAGCGACCCTAGCACAGATACGCAGTATTTT. It codes for CASSSDPSTDTQYF. Full variable domain (rest looked up from reference TRBV5-4 and TRBJ2-3): ETGVTQSPTHLIKTRGQQVTLRCSSQSGHNTVSWYQQALGQGPQFIFQYYREEENGRGNFPPRFSGLQFPNYSSELNVNALELDDSALYLCASSSDPSTDTQYFGPGTRLTVL.